One and the same sample provided the 14 T cell receptor beta chains below, sequenced in a study of T cells expressing NK-cell markers (TCRdb year 2020). Library method: 5' RACE. TCRdb lists the instrument as Illumina HiSeq 2000. TCRdb reprocessed the reads and lists each CDR3 protein sequence as a single entry, with no DNA. The sample has some 460,000 distinct CDR3 sequences on record. More than 1.4% of the sample comes from the top ten. Sequenced sample: blood T cells: a sorted CD56 or NKG2C T cell subset, CD4+ or CD8+ T cells, or bulk PBMC T cells (not recorded which). These receptors were obtained from a woman between 45 and 60 years old in good health. Donor details come from another sample of the same person, matched by shared clones.

The chain carries TRBV5-1 and TRBJ2-2; TCRdb's D call, TRBD2, is unchecked because there is no DNA. The CDR3 extends over 15 amino acids. Germline V gene data show CDR1 as SGHRS and CDR2 as YFSETQ. The CDR3 loop is CASGGLAGDFGELFF.

V and J are TRBV25-1 and TRBJ2-3; TCRdb outputs TRBD2, but without DNA this stays unchecked. This CDR3 comprises 15 residues. Germline CDR1 reads MGHDK; CDR2 reads SYGVNS. CDR3: CASSERGIGTDTQYF.

This chain uses TRBV10-3 with TRBJ1-2. The CDR3 has 15 residues. Germline V gives CDR1 ENHRY, CDR2 SYGVKD. This chain's CDR3 is CAISDQLGNNYGYTF.

The rearrangement joins TRBV4-1 to TRBJ2-3; TCRdb lists TRBD1, though no DNA is available to test this call. CDR1 MGHRA and CDR2 YSYEKL come from the germline V gene. The CDR3 sequence is 15 residues long. The chain's CDR3 is CASSQPGLAADTQYF.

The rearrangement uses TRBV5-1 and TRBJ2-3; the D call of TRBD1 rests on TCRdb alone, since no DNA is present to check it. The CDR3 consists of 17 residues. Germline values: CDR1 SGHRS, CDR2 YFSETQ. The CDR3 here is CASSLARDRALTDTQYF.

V gene TRBV5-1 combines with J gene TRBJ1-4. This CDR3 comprises 17 residues. Per the germline V gene, CDR1 is SGHRS and CDR2 is YFSETQ. The CDR3 loop is CASSRDGRREGSEKLFF.

The chain carries TRBV20-1 and TRBJ1-6. The CDR3 length is 15 residues. Germline V gives CDR1 DFQATT, CDR2 SNEGSKA (reference sequence). The CDR3 loop is CSARTGGAANSPLHF.

The chain joins TRBV12-3 or TRBV12-4 to TRBJ2-5. The CDR3 is 12 amino acids. The CDR3 protein is CASTQNQETQYF.

CDR3 protein: CASRPDSTYEQYF. This rearrangement joins TRBV6-2 or TRBV6-3 to TRBJ2-7. The CDR3 sequence is 13 residues long. Per germline, CDR1 MNHEY and CDR2 SVGEGT.

V is TRBV7-2 and J is TRBJ2-1; TCRdb reports TRBD1, a call that lacks DNA to check it against. Per the germline V gene, CDR1 is SGHTA and CDR2 is FQGNSA. This CDR3 is built from 17 residues. CDR3 amino acids: CASRSRGGQGAYNEQFF.

This chain connects TRBV11-3 to TRBJ2-3; TCRdb proposes TRBD2, but this gene call is untestable without DNA. Germline CDR1 is SGHNT and CDR2 is YENEEA. The CDR3 is 15 amino acids. CDR3 region: CASSLEDYPTDTQYF.

This chain links TRBV5-1 with TRBJ1-2; the TRBD1 assignment by TCRdb is unverifiable without DNA. This CDR3 is 15 amino acids long. Germline CDR1 SGHRS, CDR2 YFSETQ. This CDR3 is CASSSGSDSRSGYTF.

This chain joins TRBV19 and TRBJ1-5. Germline values: CDR1 LNHDA, CDR2 SQIVND (reference sequence). The CDR3 extends over 15 amino acids. The CDR3 is CASSISLSVGQPQHF.

The chain employs TRBV20-1 and TRBJ2-1. The CDR3 spans 13 residues. Germline assignment: CDR1 DFQATT and CDR2 SNEGSKA (reference sequence). The CDR3 loop reads CSANGQIDNEQFF.